The clone carrying this TCR beta chain was recorded a few times. Its specificity is unknown. This CDR3 region has 17 residues. It was with unique molecular identifiers that the TCRbeta library was prepared. In TCRdb, the PCR reads were re-called with MiXCR into one record per CDR3 protein. The sample consists of around 800,000 distinct CDR3 sequences, about 16% of them appearing once. The data derive from a study of T-cell reconstitution after alpha-beta-depleted transplantation in children. General study results and limits: Reports say that about two months after transplant, the alpha-beta T cells came out of several hundred graft clones that had expanded.

The sequence was collected from a male patient younger than 18 who had a stem cell transplant for acute lymphoblastic leukemia, so the T cells may come from the graft donor. The sample in question was PBMCs, mostly from graft donor cells, obtained 360 days after TCRalphabeta/CD19-depleted stem cell transplant. This sequence joins TRBV12-1 and TRBJ2-6; the table assigns TRBD1, which was not confirmed against the DNA. TRBV12-1 is assigned pseudogene status. The CDR3 DNA follows: TGTGCCAGCAGCGGATGGACAGCCATCTCTGGGGCCAACGTCCTGACTTTC. It encodes CASSGWTAISGANVLTF.